This T cell receptor beta chain is drawn from a study of T cell repertoires in cytomegalovirus infection. Looking at the study overall: Carrying CMV and the relevant HLA type showed in public TCR beta signatures. Study-level points and caveats: Based on cumulative public TCR beta family frequency, carriers of CMV plus the relevant HLA were identified. The ex vivo response was dominated by HLA-C-restricted CMV-specific TCR beta clonotypes.

TCRdb reanalysed the reads using MiXCR and keeps one entry per CDR3 protein. The table has 50,000 or so distinct CDR3 sequences, 20% to 25% seen once. About this clonotype: Its matching antigen is unknown.

The CDR3 is 13 residues long. The V end was cut by 6 bases, the J end by 7 bases, with 12 bases between. CDR1 LNHDA and CDR2 SQIVND come from the germline V gene (reference sequence). The J gene is TRBJ2-2, the V gene TRBV19; D possibly corresponds to TRBD2 (6 bases). Sequencing was performed on PBMCs, sequenced either directly or after in vitro stimulation (not recorded which). The sequence derives from a human donor in good health (CMV status not recorded). Some clones in this sample may be carry-over from other donors' samples. The CDR3 is CASSPFGSGELFF. CDR3 nucleotide sequence: TGTGCCAGTAGCCCCTTCGGGAGCGGGGAGCTGTTTTTT.